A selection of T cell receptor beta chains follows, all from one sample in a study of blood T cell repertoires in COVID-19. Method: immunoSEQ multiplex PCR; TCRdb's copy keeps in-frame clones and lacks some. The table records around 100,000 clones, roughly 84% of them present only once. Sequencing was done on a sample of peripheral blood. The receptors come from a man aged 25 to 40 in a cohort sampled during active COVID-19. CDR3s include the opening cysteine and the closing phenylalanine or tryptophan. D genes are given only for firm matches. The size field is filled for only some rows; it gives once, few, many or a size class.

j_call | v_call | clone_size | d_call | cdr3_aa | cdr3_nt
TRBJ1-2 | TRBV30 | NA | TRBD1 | CAWSVAGGHRNYGYTF | TGTGCCTGGAGTGTGGCAGGGGGCCATCGTAACTATGGCTACACCTTC
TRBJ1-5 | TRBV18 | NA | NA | CASSPLRGGSNQPQHF | TGTGCCAGCTCACCACTCAGGGGCGGGAGCAATCAGCCCCAGCATTTT
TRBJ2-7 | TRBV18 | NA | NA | CASSPSGTYEQYF | TGTGCCAGCTCACCTAGCGGCACCTACGAGCAGTACTTC
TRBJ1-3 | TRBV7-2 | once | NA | CASSPGWGDHTIYF | TGTGCCAGCAGCCCCGGTTGGGGGGATCACACCATATATTTT
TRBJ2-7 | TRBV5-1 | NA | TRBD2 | CASSAGTSGYEQYF | TGCGCCAGCAGCGCCGGGACTAGCGGCTACGAGCAGTACTTC
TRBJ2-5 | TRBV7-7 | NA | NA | CASSEDSQETQYF | TGTGCCAGCAGCGAGGACAGCCAAGAGACCCAGTACTTC
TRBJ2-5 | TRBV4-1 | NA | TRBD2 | CASSLMAGGSQETQYF | TGCGCCAGCAGCCTGATGGCGGGGGGGTCCCAAGAGACCCAGTACTTC
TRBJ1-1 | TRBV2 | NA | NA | CASGRTGTGTEAFF | TGTGCCAGCGGAAGAACAGGGACGGGGACTGAAGCTTTCTTT
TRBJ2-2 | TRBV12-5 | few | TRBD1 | CASVAGGSNTGELFF | TGTGCTAGTGTGGCAGGGGGATCGAACACCGGGGAGCTGTTTTTT
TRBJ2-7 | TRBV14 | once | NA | CASSQYLQGLREQYF | TGTGCCAGCAGCCAATATCTACAGGGTTTGCGCGAGCAGTACTTC
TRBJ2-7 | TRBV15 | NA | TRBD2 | CATSRDPRAGGLYEQYF | TGTGCCACCAGCAGAGACCCAAGAGCGGGGGGCTTGTACGAGCAGTACTTC
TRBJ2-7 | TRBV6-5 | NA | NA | CASSSHLSGAAYEQYF | TGTGCCAGCAGTTCCCACCTCTCGGGAGCCGCTTACGAGCAGTACTTC
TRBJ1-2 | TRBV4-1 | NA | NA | CASSQREGEGYTF | TGCGCCAGCAGCCAAAGAGAGGGGGAAGGCTACACCTTC
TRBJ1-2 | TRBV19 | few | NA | CASTWGQGNYGYTF | TGTGCCAGTACCTGGGGTCAGGGCAACTATGGCTACACCTTC
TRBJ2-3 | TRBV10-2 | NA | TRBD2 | CASSEASGGADTQYF | TGCGCCAGCAGTGAGGCTAGCGGGGGGGCAGATACGCAGTATTTT
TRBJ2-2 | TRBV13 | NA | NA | CASSFMNGNTGELFF | TGTGCCAGCAGCTTCATGAACGGGAACACCGGGGAGCTGTTTTTT
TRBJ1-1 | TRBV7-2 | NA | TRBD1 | CASSLDRGAGYTEAFF | TGTGCCAGCAGCTTAGACAGGGGTGCTGGGTACACTGAAGCTTTCTTT
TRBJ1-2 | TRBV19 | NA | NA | CASSIQGLVPAGYTF | TGTGCCAGTAGTATACAGGGACTCGTACCGGCTGGCTACACCTTC
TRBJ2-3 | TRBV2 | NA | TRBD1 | CASRPTSRGTDTQYF | TGTGCCAGCAGACCGACAAGCAGGGGGACAGATACGCAGTATTTT
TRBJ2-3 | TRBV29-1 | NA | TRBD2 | CSVASGRGANTDTQYF | TGCAGCGTTGCCTCCGGGCGGGGGGCCAACACAGATACGCAGTATTTT
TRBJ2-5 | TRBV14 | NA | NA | CASRRDHRGETQYF | TGTGCCAGCAGACGAGACCATCGGGGAGAGACCCAGTACTTC
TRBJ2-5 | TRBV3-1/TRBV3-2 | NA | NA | CASSPPSRGYQETQYF | TGTGCCAGCAGCCCCCCCAGCCGGGGGTACCAAGAGACCCAGTACTTC
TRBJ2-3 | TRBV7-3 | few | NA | CASSLTATGFGTDTQYF | TGTGCCAGCAGCTTAACGGCTACAGGGTTCGGCACAGATACGCAGTATTTT
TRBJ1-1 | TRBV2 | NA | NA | CASRLGELNTEAFF | TGTGCCAGCCGCCTTGGGGAGTTAAACACTGAAGCTTTCTTT
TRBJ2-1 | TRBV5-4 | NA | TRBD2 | CASSPGTSPYNEQFF | TGTGCCAGCAGCCCCGGGACTAGCCCGTACAATGAGCAGTTCTTC
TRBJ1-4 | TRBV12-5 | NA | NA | CASGLTFRGAANEKLFF | TGTGCTAGTGGTTTGACCTTTCGGGGGGCGGCTAATGAAAAACTGTTTTTT
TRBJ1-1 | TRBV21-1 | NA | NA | CASSKKAGENTEAFF | TGTGCCAGCAGCAAAAAGGCAGGGGAGAACACTGAAGCTTTCTTT
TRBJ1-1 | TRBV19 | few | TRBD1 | CASSLDRDRAEAFF | TGTGCCAGTAGCCTTGACAGGGATAGGGCTGAAGCTTTCTTT
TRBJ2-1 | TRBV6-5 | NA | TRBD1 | CASTPPGQYNEQFF | TGTGCCAGCACTCCTCCGGGACAGTACAATGAGCAGTTCTTC
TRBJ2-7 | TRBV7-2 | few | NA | CASSVQGGPYEQYF | TGTGCCAGCAGCGTCCAGGGAGGCCCCTACGAGCAGTACTTC
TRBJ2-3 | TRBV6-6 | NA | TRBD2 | CASTDWGGSSTDTQYF | TGTGCCAGCACCGATTGGGGGGGGAGTAGCACAGATACGCAGTATTTT
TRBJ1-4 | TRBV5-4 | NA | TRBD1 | CASSFVGQGLYNEKLFF | TGTGCCAGCAGCTTCGTGGGACAGGGGCTTTATAATGAAAAACTGTTTTTT
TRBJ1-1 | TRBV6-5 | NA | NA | CAPGRGRENTEAFF | TGTGCCCCCGGGCGGGGGAGGGAGAACACTGAAGCTTTCTTT
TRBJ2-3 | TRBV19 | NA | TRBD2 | CASARGGGLRFDTQYF | TGTGCCAGTGCTCGCGGGGGGGGACTTAGGTTTGATACGCAGTATTTT
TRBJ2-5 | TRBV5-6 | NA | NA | CASSLGIRRSQETQYF | TGTGCCAGCAGCTTGGGAATTCGGCGGTCACAAGAGACCCAGTACTTC
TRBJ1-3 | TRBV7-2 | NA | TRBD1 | CASSPRGQGNTIYF | TGTGCCAGCAGCCCCAGGGGGCAAGGAAACACCATATATTTT
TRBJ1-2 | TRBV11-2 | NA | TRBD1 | CASSLQGNYGYTF | TGTGCCAGCAGCCTACAGGGGAACTATGGCTACACCTTC
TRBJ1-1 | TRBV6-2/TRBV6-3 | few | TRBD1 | CASSYIPFPGQVKETEAFF | TGTGCCAGCAGTTACATCCCTTTCCCGGGACAGGTTAAGGAGACTGAAGCTTTCTTT
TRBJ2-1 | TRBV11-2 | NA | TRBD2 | CASSKAGGHNEQFF | TGTGCCAGCAGCAAGGCGGGGGGGCACAATGAGCAGTTCTTC
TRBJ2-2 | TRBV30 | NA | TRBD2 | CAWRRQGGFGELFF | TGTGCCTGGAGGCGCCAGGGAGGGTTTGGGGAGCTGTTTTTT
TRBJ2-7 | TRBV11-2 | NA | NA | CASSLVRTGISYEQYF | TGTGCCAGCAGCTTAGTAAGAACAGGGATTTCCTACGAGCAGTACTTC